This T cell receptor (beta chain) was identified during a study of cytomegalovirus exposure and HLA in healthy donors. This clone was seen only a few times. Its antigen remains unidentified. The PCR employed 60 Vbeta primers together with 13 Jbeta primers. Data came from immunoSEQ multiplex PCR; TCRdb stores just in-frame clones and leaves some out. There are approximately 110,000 clones in the sample; roughly an eighth occur only once, and approximately 16% lies in the top ten. Notes on the study in general: A later analysis linked a missense DCLRE1C variant to TCR beta V- and J-gene trimming.

Germline-derived CDR1 and CDR2 are SEHNR and FQNEAQ (reference sequence). V trimming: 5 bases; J trimming: 3 bases; junction bases outside the gene matches: 3. There are 14 residues in the CDR3. The V call is TRBV7-9, the J call TRBJ2-1; TRBD1 agrees at 8 bases. What was sequenced was PBMCs. The TCR comes from a man aged 40-49 years in good health and CMV-seropositive. The CDR3 bases are TGTGCCAGCAGCGCGGACAGGGACTACAATGAGCAGTTCTTC. Its protein is CASSADRDYNEQFF.